This T cell receptor (beta chain) was retrieved from a study of T-cell memory formation after mild COVID-19 (dated by TCRdb to about 2021). Study-wide context: TCR sequence clusters from the two donors were largely donor specific. Two young, previously healthy adult volunteers, one female and one male, were included in the cohort. T-cell clones expanding and contracting after mild COVID-19 in a couple of donors were tracked by longitudinal TCRalpha and TCRbeta repertoire sequencing.

Paper-wide results and their limitations: SARS-CoV-2 specificity was not confirmed for the second-wave clones peaking on day 37. Contracting CD4+ clones appeared mostly in the CM and EM memory subsets, whereas CD8+ clones were enriched in EMRA. The detection of some responding clones in pre-infection memory suggests that pre-existing cross-reactive memory T cells joined the SARS-CoV-2 response. Clones that contracted from day 15 to 85 showed balanced CD4/CD8 phenotypes, whereas a second wave of clones that expanded from day 15 to 37 leaned towards CD4+. The study included only a couple of mild cases, and larger cohorts that include severe cases with pre-infection samples were judged to be necessary.

PBMCs were isolated by Ficoll-Paque density gradient centrifugation. For this chain, trimming is 1 base at the V end and 3 bases at the J end, and the number of junction bases without a gene match is 7. CDR1 and CDR2, looked up from the germline V gene, are LGHNA and YSLEER. Its CDR3 holds 17 amino acids, cysteine through phenylalanine. Just CDR3 DNA is preserved here, 51 bases in frame from base 1. About this clonotype itself: The clone's antigen remains unknown. No quality values exist for individual bases; no much larger clone is one base distant.

Sequencing took place on an Illumina NovaSeq 6000. cDNA libraries for TCRalpha and TCRbeta were prepared by 5'RACE using constant-segment primers, with sample barcodes and unique molecular identifiers added. Trizol reagent was used to extract RNA from every sample. Libraries were amplified in two PCR steps, with a second sample barcode and Illumina TruSeq adapters added in the second step. The libraries were sequenced on an Illumina NovaSeq using 2 x 150 bp paired-end reads. As for the authors' bioinformatics: With migec v1.2.7, reads were demultiplexed and then collapsed into UMI-guided consensus sequences. Using mixcr v2.1.11, UMI consensuses were aligned to TRA and TRB V and J templates and then assembled into clonotypes. Clonotypes were classified as expanded or contracted when called significant by both edgeR and NoisET, with noise models trained on biological replicates. For edgeR calls, the thresholds were a false discovery rate-adjusted p below 0.01 and a log2 fold-change of 1. As an exploratory analysis of dynamics, max-normalized trajectories of the 1000 most abundant clonotypes were examined with PCA combined with hierarchical clustering. Separately sequenced CD4+ and CD8+ repertoires were used to assign a CD4 or CD8 phenotype to each responding clone. Through fastp at Q25 and MiXCR, TCRdb rebuilt clones from the public reads, retaining in-frame beta chains. Rows are combined by CDR3 protein, so each entry shows the most common genes and DNA. V and J calls and clone size were set by TCRdb, not the authors. The sample table lists under 110,000 distinct CDR3 sequences, roughly an eighth of them with a count of one. Clones ranked in the top ten supply roughly 30% of the sample.

The TCR sequence derives from an adult woman who had mild COVID-19 (a few samples of this study predate the infection). The sample titles of this study are shuffled in the database, so cell type and time point are left out; the donor was told from shared clones. The chain joins TRBV4-3 to TRBJ2-1; 9 bases in between match TRBD2. Sequenced input: PBMCs or a T cell subset sorted from them (not recorded which). The nucleotide sequence reads as follows: TGCGCCAGCAGCCAAGGACTTGCTAGCGGGAACTACAATGAGCAGTTCTTC. The translation is CASSQGLASGNYNEQFF.